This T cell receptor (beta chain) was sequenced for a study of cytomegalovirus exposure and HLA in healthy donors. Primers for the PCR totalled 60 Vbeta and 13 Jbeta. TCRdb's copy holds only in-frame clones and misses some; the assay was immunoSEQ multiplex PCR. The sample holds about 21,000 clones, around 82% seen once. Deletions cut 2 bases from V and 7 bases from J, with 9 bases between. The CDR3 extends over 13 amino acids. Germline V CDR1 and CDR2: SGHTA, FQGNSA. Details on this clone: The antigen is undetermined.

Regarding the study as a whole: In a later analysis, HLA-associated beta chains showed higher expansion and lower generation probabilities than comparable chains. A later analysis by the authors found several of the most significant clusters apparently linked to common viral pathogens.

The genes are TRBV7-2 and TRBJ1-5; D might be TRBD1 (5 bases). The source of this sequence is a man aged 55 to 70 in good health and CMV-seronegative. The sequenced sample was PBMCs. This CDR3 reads CASSLYQGQPQHF. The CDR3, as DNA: TGTGCCAGCAGCTTATATCAGGGCCAGCCCCAGCATTTT. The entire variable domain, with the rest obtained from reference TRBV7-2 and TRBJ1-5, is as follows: GAGVSQSPSNKVTEKGKDVELRCDPISGHTALYWYRQSLGQGLEFLIYFQGNSAPDKSGLPSDRFSAERTGGSVSTLTIQRTQQEDSAVYLCASSLYQGQPQHFGDGTRLSIL.